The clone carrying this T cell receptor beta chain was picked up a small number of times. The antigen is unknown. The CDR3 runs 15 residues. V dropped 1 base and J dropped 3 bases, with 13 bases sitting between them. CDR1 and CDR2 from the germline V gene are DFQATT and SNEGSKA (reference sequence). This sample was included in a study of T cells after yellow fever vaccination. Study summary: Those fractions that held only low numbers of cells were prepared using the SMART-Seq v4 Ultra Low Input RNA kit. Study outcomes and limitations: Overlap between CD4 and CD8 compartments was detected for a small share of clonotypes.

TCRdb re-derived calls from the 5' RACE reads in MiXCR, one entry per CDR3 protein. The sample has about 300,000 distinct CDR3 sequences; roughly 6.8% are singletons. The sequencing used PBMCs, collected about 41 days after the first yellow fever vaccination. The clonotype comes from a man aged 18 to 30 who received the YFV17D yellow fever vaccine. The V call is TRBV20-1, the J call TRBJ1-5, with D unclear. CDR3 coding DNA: TGCAGTGCTAGAGTAGGAGGCAGAGACAATCAGCCCCAGCATTTT. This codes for CSARVGGRDNQPQHF.